These 29 T cell receptor beta chains were all obtained from the same sample, sequenced in a study of identical twins. TCRdb re-called the 5' RACE reads through MiXCR, storing one row per CDR3 protein. The profile shows about 570,000 distinct CDR3 sequences, approximately 10% of them singletons. The same data also went into a second study, on yellow fever vaccine responses in identical twins.

The material sequenced was PBMCs. These receptor sequences come from a woman aged 18-29 years in good health.

This clonotype has a count of ten or more. This chain links TRBV20-1 with TRBJ2-7; 9 bases are shared with TRBD1. Germline CDR1 DFQATT, CDR2 SNEGSKA (reference sequence). The junction had 3 bases not matched to a gene; V was cut back by 0 bases and J by 3 bases. This CDR3 has 14 amino acids. CDR3 loop: CSAREGQGIYEQYF. In nucleotides, the CDR3 is TGCAGTGCTAGAGAGGGACAGGGTATCTACGAGCAGTACTTC.

This clonotype appeared a few times. The gene calls are TRBV29-1 and TRBJ2-7, with D unresolved. The CDR3 is made up of 15 amino acids. Looked up from germline, CDR1 is SQVTM and CDR2 is ANQGSEA. V was shortened by 3 bases and J by 2 bases, with 17 bases between the two germline ends. This CDR3 is CSVEGLPESPYEQYF. For the CDR3, the DNA is TGCAGCGTTGAGGGTCTTCCGGAATCCCCCTACGAGCAGTACTTC.

This clonotype appeared a few times. The chain links TRBV29-1 to TRBJ1-2; the D gene is possibly TRBD1 (6 bases). Germline loops: CDR1 SQVTM, CDR2 ANQGSEA. This CDR3 is 13 amino acids long. The V and J ends lost 0 bases and 8 bases respectively, with 13 bases between them. In nucleotides, the CDR3 is TGCAGCGTTGAAGATGTCAGGGGTCAAGGCTACACCTTC. It specifies CSVEDVRGQGYTF.

The gene calls are TRBV20-1 and TRBJ2-7, with TRBD2 identical over 10 bases. The CDR3 covers 16 residues. Germline trimming cut 0 bases from V and 4 bases from J; bases unmatched to any gene: 9. The germline V gene encodes CDR1 DFQATT and CDR2 SNEGSKA (reference sequence). The CDR3 reads CSARDRSGGAGYEQYF. The CDR3 coding sequence is TGCAGTGCTAGAGATCGAAGCGGGGGGGCCGGGTACGAGCAGTACTTC.

This chain joins TRBV2 and TRBJ2-5; TRBD2 matches 11 bases. Germline CDR1 is SNHLY and CDR2 is FYNNEI. V shed 6 bases and J 5 bases; nucleotides not matched to a gene: 5. The CDR3 loop spans 14 amino acids. The CDR3 DNA reads TGTGCCAGCAGCGTCCTAGCGGGGGGCGAGACCCAGTACTTC. Its protein product is CASSVLAGGETQYF. Full variable domain (outside the CDR3, taken from reference TRBV2 and TRBJ2-5): EPEVTQTPSHQVTQMGQEVILRCVPISNHLYFYWYRQILGQKVEFLVSFYNNEISEKSEIFDDQFSVERPDGSNFTLKIRSTKLEDSAMYFCASSVLAGGETQYFGPGTRLLVL.

This clonotype was seen many times. V usage is TRBV21-1 and J usage is TRBJ2-1; the DNA was not used to check the table's D call, TRBD1. TRBV21-1 is designated a pseudogene. The CDR3 loop spans 17 amino acids. In DNA, the CDR3 is TGTGCCAGCAGCAAAGTAGGGGGGCTTTTCCCGGGAAATGAGCAGTTCTTC. The encoded protein is CASSKVGGLFPGNEQFF.

This clonotype was seen a handful of times. The chain combines TRBV2 with TRBJ1-6; D remains ambiguous. From germline, CDR1 is SNHLY and CDR2 FYNNEI. Between the trimmed V and J ends, which lost 5 bases and 7 bases, there was a span of 15 bases. The CDR3 covers 15 residues. The CDR3 spells CASSYSPDENSPLHF. The CDR3 bases are TGTGCCAGCAGTTACAGCCCAGATGAAAATTCACCCCTCCACTTT.

The chain has TRBV20-1 and TRBJ2-6; D gene uncertain. V was shortened by 6 bases and J by 1 base, with 13 bases between the two germline ends. Germline CDR1 reads DFQATT; CDR2 reads SNEGSKA (reference sequence). The CDR3 is 15 amino acids. In DNA form, the CDR3 reads TGCAGTGCCGGCATGTCCCGGTCTGGGGCCAACGTCCTGACTTTC. Amino acids: CSAGMSRSGANVLTF.

This clonotype came up many times. The rearrangement links TRBV10-2 to TRBJ2-5, with 11 bases aligning to TRBD2. This CDR3 comprises 12 residues. The germline gives CDR1 WSHSY, CDR2 SAAADI. V gave up 11 bases and J gave up 3 bases; unmatched junction bases: 2. The CDR3 spells CAVGLAEETQYF. CDR3 coding DNA: TGCGCCGTGGGACTAGCGGAAGAGACCCAGTACTTC.

This clonotype was recorded at least ten times. The rearrangement links TRBV5-1 to TRBJ1-2; no clear D. The germline V and J ends were trimmed by 4 bases and 6 bases, with 4 bases remaining between them. This CDR3 comprises 10 residues. Germline values: CDR1 SGHRS, CDR2 YFSETQ. The CDR3 region has the DNA TGCGCCAGCAGCATTAATGGCTACACCTTC. The encoded protein is CASSINGYTF.

The chain combines TRBV4-2 with TRBJ2-2; 7 bases map to TRBD2. The CDR3 consists of 23 residues. Germline V gives CDR1 LGHNA, CDR2 YNFKEQ. With V trimmed by 4 bases and J by 4 bases, 30 bases remained unmatched. The CDR3 loop is CASSPGWGLADRVRGLGTGELFF. The DNA for the CDR3 is TGTGCCAGCAGCCCGGGGTGGGGTCTAGCGGATCGCGTGAGGGGTTTGGGCACCGGGGAGCTGTTTTTT.

This clonotype was picked up many times. The chain joins TRBV29-1 to TRBJ2-5; D gene uncertain. CDR1 is SQVTM, CDR2 ANQGSEA, per germline. The CDR3 runs to 10 residues. Trimming pared 4 bases from V and 5 bases from J, leaving 5 bases between. This CDR3 is CSVVWETQYF. CDR3 coding DNA: TGCAGCGTTGTTTGGGAGACCCAGTACTTC.

Only a few counts were recorded for this clonotype. The chain joins TRBV15 to TRBJ2-1, with TRBD1 matching 11 bases. The V and J ends lost 1 base and 6 bases, in that order; junction bases with no gene match: 2. From germline, CDR1 is LNHNV and CDR2 YYDKDF (reference sequence). The CDR3 loop spans 15 amino acids. CDR3 DNA: TGTGCCACCAGCAGAGCCGGGACAGGGGGCAATGAGCAGTTCTTC. This codes for CATSRAGTGGNEQFF. Drawing the rest from reference TRBV15 and TRBJ2-1, the complete variable domain is DAMVIQNPRYQVTQFGKPVTLSCSQTLNHNVMYWYQQKSSQAPKLLFHYYDKDFNNEADTPDNFQSRRPNTSFCFLDIRSPGLGDTAMYLCATSRAGTGGNEQFFGPGTRLTVL.

This clonotype has just a few counts. This chain joins TRBV6-4 and TRBJ1-1, with D possibly TRBD1 on 5 matching bases. CDR1 and CDR2 (germline): MRHNA, SNTAGT. The CDR3 consists of 15 residues. V was pared by 6 bases and J by 4 bases, with 18 bases between. CDR3 nucleotides: TGTGCCAGCAGGACGCAGCCCGACAGTCGCACTGAAGCTTTCTTT. It translates to CASRTQPDSRTEAFF.

This clonotype was recorded at least ten times. The CDR3 spells CAISGATGQETQYF. For the CDR3, the DNA is TGTGCCATCAGTGGGGCGACCGGACAAGAGACCCAGTACTTC. The V and J genes are TRBV10-3 and TRBJ2-5; no clear D gene. Trimming cost V 4 bases and J 2 bases, with 11 bases left between them. The CDR3 totals 14 residues. Germline V gene data show CDR1 as ENHRY and CDR2 as SYGVKD.

At least ten counts were recorded for this clonotype. The chain has TRBV7-8 and TRBJ2-7; D gene unclear. The V end was cut by 2 bases, the J end by 4 bases, with 12 bases between. The CDR3 spans 14 residues. Germline CDR1 SGHVS, CDR2 FQNEAQ. The CDR3 region has the DNA TGTGCCAGCAGCTTAAGGGTTAGTAGGTACGAGCAGTACTTC. Residues: CASSLRVSRYEQYF.

At least ten counts were recorded for this clonotype. This chain connects TRBV6-1 to TRBJ1-6, with TRBD1 as a possible D gene (5 bases). CDR3 length: 14 residues. Germline V gives CDR1 MNHNS, CDR2 SASEGT. The V and J ends lost 6 bases and 2 bases respectively, with 8 bases between them. The CDR3 loop is CASRGTAYNSPLHF. The CDR3 DNA reads as TGTGCCAGCAGAGGGACTGCCTATAATTCACCCCTCCACTTT.

The gene calls are TRBV6-1 and TRBJ2-7; D unresolved. Germline lookup yields CDR1 MNHNS and CDR2 SASEGT. The V and J ends lost 6 bases and 6 bases respectively, with 15 bases between them. CDR3 length: 13 amino acids. Written as DNA, the CDR3 is TGTGCCAGCAGGGCCCCTTATACTTCCGAGCAGTACTTC. Protein product: CASRAPYTSEQYF.

The table lists this clonotype with a few counts. The gene calls are TRBV20-1 and TRBJ2-2, with no clear D. Per the germline V gene, CDR1 is DFQATT and CDR2 is SNEGSKA (reference sequence). The CDR3 loop spans 14 amino acids. V was trimmed by 4 bases and J by 4 bases, leaving 13 bases between them. In DNA form, the CDR3 reads TGCAGTGCTATCCGATCCCTTAGCACCGGGGAGCTGTTTTTT. This gives the protein CSAIRSLSTGELFF.

This clonotype was picked up a small number of times. The V gene is TRBV18, the J gene TRBJ2-7; tentatively, D is TRBD1 (6 bases). Trimming cost V 0 bases and J 5 bases, with 8 bases left between them. The CDR3 totals 13 residues. CDR1 is KGHSH and CDR2 is LQKENI in the germline V gene. Here the CDR3 DNA reads TGTGCCAGCTCACCACCTAACAGGGACGAGCAGTACTTC. Its translation: CASSPPNRDEQYF. Full variable domain (outside the CDR3, taken from reference TRBV18 and TRBJ2-7): NAGVMQNPRHLVRRRGQEARLRCSPMKGHSHVYWYRQLPEEGLKFMVYLQKENIIDESGMPKERFSAEFPKEGPSILRIQQVVRGDSAAYFCASSPPNRDEQYFGPGTRLTVT.

This clonotype has a handful of counts. CDR3 DNA sequence: TGTGCCAGCAGCTTAAATCTGAACAATGAGCAGTTCTTC. Its protein product is CASSLNLNNEQFF. The chain employs TRBV11-2 and TRBJ2-1; D is uncertain. The ends were cut back, 2 bases at V and 5 bases at J, with 7 bases in the middle. The CDR3 sequence is 13 residues long. CDR1 SGHAT and CDR2 FQNNGV come from the germline V gene.

This clonotype has ten or more counts. The chain uses TRBV3-1 and TRBJ1-5, with a tentative D call TRBD1 (6 bases). Germline CDR1 reads LGHDT; CDR2 reads YNNKEL (reference sequence). The CDR3 consists of 16 residues. Trimming took 3 bases from V and 2 from J, leaving 14 bases between them. Written as DNA, the CDR3 is TGTGCCAGCAGCCAGCAACAGGGTGGAGGCAATCAGCCCCAGCATTTT. It specifies CASSQQQGGGNQPQHF.

A few counts support this clonotype. The chain uses TRBV28 and TRBJ2-1; 10 nucleotides line up with TRBD1. The J segment lost 12 bases and the V segment lost 4 bases, leaving 18 bases of the junction unmatched. CDR1 is MDHEN and CDR2 is SYDVKM in the germline V gene. This CDR3 is built from 17 residues. As DNA, the CDR3 is TGTGCCAGCAGTTCCATCAATGGACCCCCCGGGACAGGGGCGCAGTTCTTC. Encoded protein: CASSSINGPPGTGAQFF.

CDR3 loop: CASSLGATGGSYNEQFF. DNA of the CDR3: TGTGCCAGCAGCTTAGGGGCTACGGGCGGCTCCTACAATGAGCAGTTCTTC. V and J are TRBV7-6 and TRBJ2-1, with no clear D. The CDR3 spans 17 residues. Per the germline V gene, CDR1 is SGHVS and CDR2 is FNYEAQ. V was trimmed by 1 base and J by 0 bases, leaving 13 bases between them.

Comment on this clonotype: Its ends do not fully match the called genes, so a read error is possible. This chain connects TRBV29-1 to TRBJ2-1; 9 bases fit TRBD1. Germline V gene sequence: CDR1 SQVTM, CDR2 ANQGSEA. This CDR3 has 14 residues. CDR3 DNA: TGCAGCATTGAACAGGGGGCGCAAGGCAATGAGCAGTTCTTC. Its protein is CSIEQGAQGNEQFF.

This clonotype was observed many times. This chain joins TRBV20-1 and TRBJ2-7; TRBD1 matches at 8 bases. V gave up 4 bases and J gave up 1 base; unmatched junction bases: 3. The CDR3 covers 13 residues. CDR1 is DFQATT, CDR2 SNEGSKA, per germline (reference sequence). The CDR3 loop reads CSATTGVSYEQYF. The CDR3, as DNA: TGCAGTGCTACGACAGGGGTATCCTACGAGCAGTACTTC.

This clonotype occurred many times. V usage is TRBV6-1 and J usage is TRBJ2-1, with TRBD2 matching 9 bases. The germline V gene has CDR1 MNHNS and CDR2 SASEGT. CDR3 length equals 16 residues. V was pared by 7 bases and J by 3 bases, with 10 bases of the junction left unmatched. For the CDR3, the DNA is TGTGCCAGCATCAAGCATCCTAGCGGGGTCTACAATGAGCAGTTCTTC. This translates into CASIKHPSGVYNEQFF.

This clonotype was picked up a small number of times. This sequence joins TRBV6-5 and TRBJ2-3; no reliable D call. CDR3 length: 14 residues. Germline loops: CDR1 MNHEY, CDR2 SVGAGI. V lost 0 bases and J 8 bases, leaving 12 bases between the germline ends. The CDR3, as DNA: TGTGCCAGCAGTTACTCGCGAGATGCTGTTACGCAGTATTTT. It codes for CASSYSRDAVTQYF.

The table lists this clonotype with many counts. The chain joins TRBV10-3 to TRBJ1-1, with 7 bases that match TRBD1. The germline V gene encodes CDR1 ENHRY and CDR2 SYGVKD. The CDR3 runs 12 residues. The ends lost 4 bases at V and 6 bases at J; junction bases unmatched: 2. In nucleotides, the CDR3 is TGTGCCATCAGTGGGCAGGGGGCTGAAGCTTTCTTT. This sequence encodes CAISGQGAEAFF.